This T cell receptor (beta chain) came from a study of cytomegalovirus exposure and HLA in healthy donors. Study information: The roughly 130 validation repertoires used the same platform as the roughly 670 first-cohort repertoires (as reported by a later analysis). Broader study findings: Per published reports, the classifier diagnosed cytomegalovirus status with high specificity and sensitivity.

The V gene's germline CDR1 is MGHDK and CDR2 SYGVNS. The CDR3 extends over 15 amino acids. Between the trimmed V and J ends, which lost 1 base and 2 bases, there was a span of 11 bases. Sequenced by immunoSEQ multiplex PCR; TCRdb stores in-frame clones only, minus some. The data hold fewer than 100,000 clones, with approximately 91% observed a single time. Of note for this clone: Its antigen is currently unknown.

The source is a man aged 25 to 45 in good health and CMV-seronegative. The chain joins TRBV25-1 to TRBJ1-2; tentatively, D is TRBD1 (6 bases). Sequences were obtained from PBMCs. In DNA, the CDR3 is TGTGCCAGCAGTGAATTCACAACAGGGAACTATGGCTACACCTTC. This gives the protein CASSEFTTGNYGYTF.